These 30 T cell receptor beta chains originate from one sample sequenced in a study of response to subunit inactivated influenza vaccine. TCRdb used MiXCR to reprocess the RT-PCR reads, holding one entry per CDR3 protein. The sample has about 530,000 distinct CDR3 sequences; approximately 13% are singletons. This sample comprised PBMCs from blood, obtained roughly 6 weeks after vaccination. The receptor set was obtained from a man between 50 and 59 years old who received an inactivated influenza vaccine.

J is TRBJ1-3 and V is TRBV28; 8 bases match TRBD1. From germline, CDR1 is MDHEN and CDR2 SYDVKM. CDR3 length: 15 amino acids. V dropped 6 bases and J dropped 0; count of bases not matched to a gene: 4. The CDR3 here is CASRAGTGSGNTIYF. For the CDR3, the DNA is TGTGCCAGCAGGGCCGGGACAGGCTCTGGAAACACCATATATTTT.

This clonotype has just a few counts. The chain has TRBV10-3 and TRBJ2-1, with D maybe TRBD2 (5 bases). Germline V gives CDR1 ENHRY, CDR2 SYGVKD. V lost 10 bases, J lost 7 bases, and 11 bases lay in between. This CDR3 contains 11 residues. CDR3 bases: TGTGCCACGGTCCTAGCTAATGAGCAGTTCTTC. This sequence encodes CATVLANEQFF.

CDR3 sequence (DNA): TGCGCCAGCAGCCAAGTTGGGTTGGGGCGCCGATACAACAATGAGCAGTTCTTC. Its translation: CASSQVGLGRRYNNEQFF. The chain combines TRBV4-1 with TRBJ2-1, with D maybe TRBD1 (5 bases). Germline V gene lookup returns CDR1 MGHRA and CDR2 YSYEKL. V lost 1 base, J lost 5 bases, and 21 bases lay in between. This CDR3 comprises 18 residues.

This clonotype was picked up a small number of times. The CDR3 coding sequence is TGTGCCAGCAGTGCCACACAGGGGATGAGGCCAGATACGCAGTATTTT. Encoded protein: CASSATQGMRPDTQYF. The V call is TRBV12-3 or TRBV12-4, the J call TRBJ2-3; TRBD1 matches 7 bases. This CDR3 spans 16 amino acids. V shed 5 bases and J 4 bases; nucleotides not matched to a gene: 12.

The chain combines TRBV12-3 or TRBV12-4 with TRBJ2-1, with TRBD2 as a possible D gene (6 bases). V was shortened by 7 bases and J by 4 bases, with 14 bases between the two germline ends. The CDR3 length is 14 residues. CDR3 region: CASKPLGGYNEQFF. The CDR3 DNA follows: TGTGCCAGCAAACCTCTCGGAGGGTACAATGAGCAGTTCTTC.

This clonotype was detected only a few times. The chain couples TRBV6-1 to TRBJ2-3; D remains ambiguous. CDR1 and CDR2 from the germline V gene are MNHNS and SASEGT. The CDR3 consists of 14 residues. V lost 4 bases and J lost 0, with 8 bases in between. The CDR3: CASSGPYSTDTQYF. The CDR3 nucleotides read TGTGCCAGCAGTGGACCTTACAGCACAGATACGCAGTATTTT.

The table lists this clonotype with many counts. The genes are TRBV4-3 and TRBJ2-1; D might be TRBD1 (5 bases). The CDR3 totals 17 residues. V was shortened by 0 bases and J by 4 bases, with 16 bases between the two germline ends. The germline CDR1 and CDR2 sequences are LGHNA and YSLEER. CDR3 DNA: TGCGCCAGCAGCCAAGATTGGGGCAGAGAGATTTACAATGAGCAGTTCTTC. It codes for CASSQDWGREIYNEQFF.

This clonotype showed up just a few times. The chain couples TRBV28 to TRBJ1-2; D unclear. Germline CDR1 MDHEN, CDR2 SYDVKM. The V end lost 5 bases, the J end lost 7 bases, and 14 bases lay between the germline ends. The CDR3 covers 13 residues. The CDR3 bases are TGTGCCAGCAGTCCCCAGGTGTACGTTGGCTACACCTTC. Amino acids: CASSPQVYVGYTF.

The chain joins TRBV7-9 to TRBJ2-1; weak D call: TRBD2 (5 bases). The CDR3 consists of 13 residues. The ends were cut back, 3 bases at V and 8 bases at J, with 11 bases in the middle. CDR1 and CDR2 from the germline V gene are SEHNR and FQNEAQ (reference sequence). The chain's CDR3 is CASSFGSRDEQFF. The CDR3, as DNA: TGTGCCAGCAGCTTTGGGAGTAGGGATGAGCAGTTCTTC.

This clonotype was observed at least ten times. The chain joins TRBV7-9 to TRBJ1-1; 10 bases line up with TRBD1. CDR1 SEHNR and CDR2 FQNEAQ come from the germline V gene (reference sequence). Unmatched junction bases numbered 6, after V lost 5 bases and J lost 0 bases. CDR3 length equals 16 residues. The CDR3 is CASSTRTGGLNTEAFF. DNA of the CDR3: TGTGCCAGCAGCACACGGACAGGGGGATTGAACACTGAAGCTTTCTTT.

Only one count was recorded for this clonotype. One junction end does not reproduce the germline sequence, and a read error may be involved. This CDR3 reads CAIAGTSGARSSEQYF. The DNA of the CDR3 is TGTGCCATCGCCGGGACTAGCGGAGCTCGATCCTCCGAGCAGTACTTC. The chain has TRBV10-3 and TRBJ2-7; TRBD2 matches 11 bases. The CDR3 sequence is 16 residues long. Germline V gives CDR1 ENHRY, CDR2 SYGVKD.

This clonotype has more than one count but fewer than ten. The chain links TRBV7-2 to TRBJ2-1, with 7 bases lining up with TRBD2. The V gene end was trimmed by 3 bases and the J gene end by 6 bases; junction bases not matched to a gene: 5. CDR1 and CDR2 from the germline V gene are SGHTA and FQGNSA. This CDR3 comprises 14 residues. This CDR3 is CASSFERTSNEQFF. CDR3 nucleotide sequence: TGTGCCAGCAGCTTCGAAAGGACTAGCAATGAGCAGTTCTTC.

J is TRBJ2-3 and V is TRBV7-3; D not resolved. The germline V gene has CDR1 SGHTA and CDR2 FQGTGA. Between the trimmed V and J ends, which lost 4 bases and 6 bases, there was a span of 14 bases. The CDR3 runs 14 residues. CDR3 protein: CASSSGPVEDTQYF. In DNA, the CDR3 is TGTGCCAGCAGCTCTGGGCCAGTCGAGGATACGCAGTATTTT.

The V call is TRBV29-1, the J call TRBJ2-2; no reliable D call. Between the trimmed V and J ends, which lost 4 bases and 5 bases, there was a span of 17 bases. CDR1 and CDR2 from the germline V gene are SQVTM and ANQGSEA. CDR3 length: 15 amino acids. CDR3 protein: CSVGSRLRTTGELFF. The CDR3 DNA reads as TGCAGCGTTGGGTCCCGGCTCCGAACGACCGGGGAGCTGTTTTTT.

This clonotype was recorded many times. V gene TRBV20-1 combines with J gene TRBJ1-2; D is unclear. CDR3 length equals 11 residues. Deletions cut 2 bases from V and 2 bases from J, with 3 bases between. CDR1 DFQATT and CDR2 SNEGSKA come from the germline V gene (reference sequence). Here the CDR3 DNA reads TGCAGTGCTAGAATAAACTATGGCTACACCTTC. Protein sequence: CSARINYGYTF.

The gene calls are TRBV20-1 and TRBJ2-3; 8 bases agree with TRBD1. V trimming: 5 bases; J trimming: 0 bases; junction bases outside the gene matches: 10. This CDR3 is built from 16 residues. The V gene's germline CDR1 is DFQATT and CDR2 SNEGSKA (reference sequence). The CDR3: CSARPGTGQSTDTQYF. The CDR3 DNA is TGCAGTGCTCGACCTGGGACAGGACAAAGCACAGATACGCAGTATTTT.

The chain recombines TRBV5-8 with TRBJ2-1; D possibly corresponds to TRBD1 (6 bases). Deletions cut 7 bases from V and 10 bases from J, with 9 bases between. The CDR3 runs to 10 residues. Germline CDR1 reads SGHTS; CDR2 reads YDEGEE. CDR3 nucleotides: TGTGCCAGCCTACAGGGCGAGCAGTTCTTC. Protein: CASLQGEQFF.

The chain recombines TRBV5-1 with TRBJ2-5, with 10 bases fitting TRBD2. There are 15 residues in the CDR3. The germline V gene encodes CDR1 SGHRS and CDR2 YFSETQ. Losses at the gene ends were 0 bases for V and 4 bases for J; bases not matched to a gene: 3. CDR3 DNA sequence: TGCGCCAGCAGCTTGGAATCTAGCGGGGGAGAGACCCAGTACTTC. It yields the protein CASSLESSGGETQYF. Full variable domain (rest looked up from reference TRBV5-1 and TRBJ2-5): KAGVTQTPRYLIKTRGQQVTLSCSPISGHRSVSWYQQTPGQGLQFLFEYFSETQRNKGNFPGRFSGRQFSNSRSEMNVSTLELGDSALYLCASSLESSGGETQYFGPGTRLLVL.

The V and J genes are TRBV13 and TRBJ2-3; D may be TRBD1 (6 bases). Germline V gene lookup returns CDR1 PRHDT and CDR2 FYEKMQ (reference sequence). Between the trimmed V and J ends, which lost 5 bases and 6 bases, there was a span of 24 bases. This CDR3 has 17 residues. The CDR3 spells CASSAIFGVRGSDTQYF. The DNA for the CDR3 is TGTGCCAGCAGCGCTATATTCGGGGTCAGGGGTTCCGATACGCAGTATTTT.

The chain recombines TRBV5-1 with TRBJ2-7, with unresolved D. The CDR3 contains 11 residues. V lost 5 bases, J lost 5 bases, and 8 bases lay in between. The germline V gene has CDR1 SGHRS and CDR2 YFSETQ. CDR3 sequence: CASSNLNEQYF. CDR3 coding DNA: TGCGCCAGCAGTAACTTGAACGAGCAGTACTTC.

This clonotype was detected only a few times. The V and J genes are TRBV12-3 or TRBV12-4 and TRBJ2-3; D gene unclear. This CDR3 region has 15 residues. Trimming removed 3 bases at V and 3 bases at J, with 13 bases between. The CDR3 DNA sequence: TGTGCCAGCAGTTTCGCCCCATCGCGGACAGATACGCAGTATTTT. Translating it yields CASSFAPSRTDTQYF.

The V gene is TRBV20-1, the J gene TRBJ2-2, with D possibly being TRBD2 (6 bases). V gave up 2 bases and J gave up 2 bases, with 12 bases separating them. This CDR3 is built from 15 residues. Germline CDR1 DFQATT, CDR2 SNEGSKA (reference sequence). DNA for the CDR3: TGCAGTGCTAGAAACGCACTAGCCAACACCGGGGAGCTGTTTTTT. This encodes CSARNALANTGELFF.

This clonotype was counted at least ten times. This rearrangement joins TRBV7-2 to TRBJ2-1, with D perhaps matching TRBD1 (5 bases). The CDR3 spans 12 residues. Trimming shortened V by 5 bases and J by 6 bases, and 8 bases separated the two germline ends. CDR1 and CDR2 (germline): SGHTA, FQGNSA. The CDR3 loop is CASSRQSNEQFF. CDR3 in DNA: TGTGCCAGCAGCAGACAGTCCAATGAGCAGTTCTTC.

This clonotype was detected only a few times. V gene TRBV5-8 combines with J gene TRBJ2-3; D possibly corresponds to TRBD2 (6 bases). Trimming shortened V by 3 bases and J by 0 bases, and 11 bases separated the two germline ends. The germline V gene has CDR1 SGHTS and CDR2 YDEGEE. This CDR3 comprises 15 residues. CDR3 DNA sequence: TGTGCCAGCAGCTCGGGAGAGTCTAGCACAGATACGCAGTATTTT. It is translated as CASSSGESSTDTQYF.

The chain joins TRBV5-6 to TRBJ2-7, with D maybe TRBD2 (6 bases). Germline V CDR1 and CDR2: SGHDT, YYEEEE. The CDR3 sequence is 14 residues long. Trimming shortened V by 2 bases and J by 3 bases, and 12 bases separated the two germline ends. CDR3 protein: CASSFGGLYYEQYF. Written as DNA, the CDR3 is TGTGCCAGCAGCTTTGGGGGGTTATACTACGAGCAGTACTTC.

This sequence joins TRBV11-2 and TRBJ2-7; 11 bases match TRBD2. Germline V lookup: CDR1 SGHAT, CDR2 FQNNGV. The V gene end was trimmed by 0 bases and the J gene end by 4 bases; junction bases not matched to a gene: 8. CDR3 length equals 17 residues. The CDR3 spells CASSLDYGTSGSYEQYF. The CDR3 DNA reads as TGTGCCAGCAGCTTAGATTATGGGACTAGCGGATCGTACGAGCAGTACTTC.

V usage is TRBV6-5 and J usage is TRBJ1-6; D unresolved. V lost 3 bases and J 7 bases, leaving 7 bases between the germline ends. Per germline, CDR1 MNHEY and CDR2 SVGAGI. CDR3 size: 13 residues. CDR3 in amino acids: CASSYSGNSPLHF. Written as DNA, the CDR3 is TGTGCCAGCAGTTATTCTGGGAATTCACCCCTCCACTTT.

This chain joins TRBV6-4 and TRBJ2-3; D is perhaps TRBD1 or TRBD2 (6 bases each). Germline values: CDR1 MRHNA, CDR2 SNTAGT. Trimming removed 6 bases from V and 7 bases from J, with 14 bases in between. The CDR3 has 13 amino acids. The CDR3 region is CASSGGGRNTQYF. The DNA of the CDR3 is TGTGCCAGCAGCGGAGGGGGGCGGAATACGCAGTATTTT.

This clonotype was counted ten times or more. V is TRBV7-2 and J is TRBJ2-7, with TRBD2 matching over 9 bases. V lost 4 bases, J lost 5 bases, and 12 bases stayed unmatched. Germline CDR1 SGHTA, CDR2 FQGNSA. This CDR3 comprises 16 residues. CDR3 nucleotides: TGTGCCAGCAGCTGGAGGGGAGCGGGAGGTAGGAACGAGCAGTACTTC. As protein: CASSWRGAGGRNEQYF.

There are many counts of this clonotype. The chain has TRBV15 and TRBJ1-4, with 8 bases that match TRBD1. Germline V gives CDR1 LNHNV, CDR2 YYDKDF (reference sequence). The ends lost 8 bases at V and 7 bases at J; junction bases unmatched: 6. The CDR3 runs to 13 residues. DNA for the CDR3: TGTGCCACCGCTACAGGGGGTAGTGAAAAACTGTTTTTT. Translating it yields CATATGGSEKLFF.